The 5 T cell receptor beta chains given below trace back to one sample, sequenced in a study of CD8+ T cells in alopecia areata. After isolation, RNA underwent reverse transcription to generate cDNA as the sequencing template. Assay used: immunoSEQ multiplex PCR; TCRdb lists only in-frame clones, some missing. The sample has about 270,000 clones, none seen only once. Cell sorting was performed on pooled cutaneous lymph node cells with CD4, CD8alpha, NKG2D, NKG2ACE and other markers. Sample: CD4+ T cells sorted from a lymph node. The receptors were sampled from a C3H/HeJ mouse with alopecia areata. The mouse strain carries the MHC haplotype H2-k.

This clone was counted only a few times. Mouse names are used for the genes. Here the CDR3 reads CASSERWDSYEQYF. The CDR3 DNA, read in part, is TGTGCCAGCAGTGAACGCTGGGACTCCTAT. This rearrangement joins TRBV13-1 to TRBJ2-7, with D maybe TRBD2 (5 bases). Read data end 4 residues before the CDR3 end; the end is taken from the germline J gene. This CDR3 is built from 14 residues. The V gene lost 2 bases and the J gene lost 0 bases, with 9 bases spanning the gap. In germline, CDR1 is NSHNY, CDR2 SYGAGN.

This clone occurred a few times. Any gene name here is a mouse gene name. The observed sequence ends 4 residues before the CDR3 terminus, with the missing tail filled in from the germline J gene. The rearrangement joins TRBV1 to TRBJ2-7; 7 bases align to TRBD2. CDR1 is NSQYPW and CDR2 is LRSPGD in the germline V gene (reference sequence). The CDR3 consists of 13 residues. Partial CDR3 DNA: TGCACCTGCAGTGCCTGGGGGTTGTAT. It yields the protein CTCSAWGLY. The entire CDR3 protein reads CTCSAWGLYEQYF. Filled out from reference TRBV1 and TRBJ2-7, the complete variable domain reads VTLLEQNPRWRLVPRGQAVNLRCILKNSQYPWMSWYQQDLQKQLQWLFTLRSPGDKEVKSLPGADYLATRVTDTELRLQVANMSQGRTLYCTCSAWGLYEQYFGPGTRLTVL.

Worth noting for this clone: Gene labels here are mouse ones. The read comes to an end 4 residues before the CDR3 does, leaving the germline J gene to fill in the end. The chain recombines TRBV19 with TRBJ1-1; no definite D call. The CDR3 has 12 amino acids. Germline CDR1 is FNHDT and CDR2 is SITEND (reference sequence). CDR3 DNA (partial): TGTGCCAGCAGTATTCAGGAGGGA. Its protein product is CASSIQEG. The full CDR3 protein reads CASSIQEGEVFF.

Comment on this clone: Gene names refer to mouse genes. Coverage ceases 4 residues before the CDR3 finishes, and the germline J gene fills in the end. V usage is TRBV5 and J usage is TRBJ2-4; 7 positions match TRBD2. The CDR3 consists of 14 residues. Germline V gene data show CDR1 as LGHNA and CDR2 as YNLKQL (reference sequence). The J segment lost 3 bases and the V segment lost 2 bases, leaving 2 bases of the junction unmatched. CDR3 bases read: TGTGCCAGCAGCCAAACTGGGGCCCAAAAC. Translated, it gives CASSQTGAQN. The full CDR3 protein is CASSQTGAQNTLYF.

Worth noting for this clone: This clone may be a read error of a much larger clone one base away. The gene names here belong to mouse. The sequence runs out 4 residues before the end of the CDR3; the remainder is reconstructed from the germline J gene. Other DNA variants within this sample encode the same CDR3. The V gene is TRBV19, the J gene TRBJ1-2; perhaps TRBD1 as D (5 bases). The germline CDR1 and CDR2 sequences are FNHDT and SITEND (reference sequence). CDR3 length equals 13 residues. V lost 4 bases, J lost 1 base, and 8 bases lay in between. The part of the CDR3 DNA that was read is TGTGCCAGCAGTTCTGACAGAAACTCC. The encoded protein is CASSSDRNS. The CDR3 in its entirety is CASSSDRNSDYTF.